Listed below are T cell receptor beta chains from one sample, sequenced in a study of blood T cell repertoires in COVID-19. Libraries were prepared by immunoSEQ multiplex PCR; TCRdb keeps only in-frame clonotypes and omits some of them. The table has about 170,000 clones, roughly 84% seen once. Sample: peripheral blood. The receptors stem from a man in his late teens or twenties with active or convalescent COVID-19. The CDR3 runs from the conserved cysteine through the conserved F or W. The D gene is left open where the match is weak. Clone size is not always given. Where it is, it says once, few, many or a class for expanded clones.

CDR3aa: CASSRGLSTDTQYF; CDR3nt: TGTGCCAGCAGCAGGGGCCTAAGCACAGATACGCAGTATTTT; v_gene: TRBV6-2/TRBV6-3; abundance: -; j_gene: TRBJ2-3; d_gene: -
CDR3aa: CAWSAPPGTGRTGGYTF; CDR3nt: TGTGCCTGGAGTGCCCCCCCCGGGACAGGTCGCACAGGTGGCTACACCTTC; v_gene: TRBV30; abundance: -; j_gene: TRBJ1-2; d_gene: TRBD1
CDR3aa: CASSLMTGGRTNEKLFF; CDR3nt: TGTGCCAGCAGCTTGATGACAGGGGGCAGAACTAATGAAAAACTGTTTTTT; v_gene: TRBV7-9; abundance: -; j_gene: TRBJ1-4; d_gene: TRBD1
CDR3aa: CASRENYEQYF; CDR3nt: TGTGCCAGCAGGGAGAACTACGAGCAGTACTTC; v_gene: TRBV12-3/TRBV12-4; abundance: -; j_gene: TRBJ2-7; d_gene: -
CDR3aa: CASSVRGWDEQFF; CDR3nt: TGTGCCAGCAGCGTAAGGGGGTGGGATGAGCAGTTCTTC; v_gene: TRBV9; abundance: -; j_gene: TRBJ2-1; d_gene: -
CDR3aa: CASSQRTDYNSPLHF; CDR3nt: TGCGCCAGCAGCCAACGGACAGATTATAATTCACCCCTCCACTTT; v_gene: TRBV4-1; abundance: once; j_gene: TRBJ1-6; d_gene: -
CDR3aa: CASSIRQQGNTEAFF; CDR3nt: TGCGCCAGCAGCATCCGGCAACAGGGGAACACTGAAGCTTTCTTT; v_gene: TRBV5-1; abundance: -; j_gene: TRBJ1-1; d_gene: -
CDR3aa: CASSRYQETQYF; CDR3nt: TGTGCCAGCAGCCGGTACCAAGAGACCCAGTACTTC; v_gene: TRBV11-3; abundance: -; j_gene: TRBJ2-5; d_gene: -
CDR3aa: CASSPFSWDSSIFYGYTF; CDR3nt: TGTGCCAGCAGTCCCTTTTCCTGGGACAGCAGTATTTTCTATGGCTACACCTTC; v_gene: TRBV28; abundance: -; j_gene: TRBJ1-2; d_gene: TRBD1
CDR3aa: CASGLGTGNNQPQHF; CDR3nt: TGTGCTAGTGGTTTGGGAACAGGGAACAATCAGCCCCAGCATTTT; v_gene: TRBV12-5; abundance: -; j_gene: TRBJ1-5; d_gene: -
CDR3aa: CASSQNNEQFF; CDR3nt: TGTGCCAGCAGCCAAAACAATGAGCAGTTCTTC; v_gene: TRBV5-4; abundance: -; j_gene: TRBJ2-1; d_gene: -
CDR3aa: CATSDSGTGEGNTQYF; CDR3nt: TGTGCCACCAGTGACTCCGGGACAGGGGAGGGAAATACGCAGTATTTT; v_gene: TRBV24-1; abundance: -; j_gene: TRBJ2-3; d_gene: TRBD1
CDR3aa: CASSAGVEETQYF; CDR3nt: TGTGCCAGCAGTGCGGGGGTTGAAGAGACCCAGTACTTC; v_gene: TRBV25-1; abundance: -; j_gene: TRBJ2-5; d_gene: -
CDR3aa: CAWSVHQTYEQYF; CDR3nt: TGTGCCTGGAGTGTACACCAGACCTACGAGCAGTACTTC; v_gene: TRBV30; abundance: -; j_gene: TRBJ2-7; d_gene: -
CDR3aa: CASRSDRAGYGYTF; CDR3nt: TGTGCCAGTAGGTCCGACAGGGCTGGCTATGGCTACACCTTC; v_gene: TRBV19; abundance: -; j_gene: TRBJ1-2; d_gene: TRBD1
CDR3aa: CASSTGLAGASGETQYF; CDR3nt: TGTGCCAGCAGCACGGGACTAGCGGGAGCCTCGGGAGAGACCCAGTACTTC; v_gene: TRBV11-2; abundance: -; j_gene: TRBJ2-5; d_gene: TRBD2
CDR3aa: CASSEQVYYGYTF; CDR3nt: TGTGCCAGCAGTGAACAGGTTTACTATGGCTACACCTTC; v_gene: TRBV6-1; abundance: -; j_gene: TRBJ1-2; d_gene: -
CDR3aa: CASRLAGGSTDTQYF; CDR3nt: TGTGCCAGCAGATTGGCGGGGGGTAGCACAGATACGCAGTATTTT; v_gene: TRBV6-5; abundance: -; j_gene: TRBJ2-3; d_gene: TRBD2
CDR3aa: CSVGQGGQGYTF; CDR3nt: TGCAGCGTTGGACAGGGGGGACAGGGCTACACCTTC; v_gene: TRBV29-1; abundance: -; j_gene: TRBJ1-2; d_gene: TRBD1
CDR3aa: CASRMTSGGTEAFF; CDR3nt: TGTGCCAGCAGAATGACTTCAGGGGGCACTGAAGCTTTCTTT; v_gene: TRBV6-5; abundance: -; j_gene: TRBJ1-1; d_gene: TRBD1
CDR3aa: CASSYGGTGGREKLFF; CDR3nt: TGTGCCAGCAGTTACGGTGGGACAGGGGGTAGAGAAAAACTGTTTTTT; v_gene: TRBV6-5; abundance: -; j_gene: TRBJ1-4; d_gene: TRBD1
CDR3aa: CASSQGRPRANSPLHF; CDR3nt: TGTGCCAGCAGCCAAGGCCGACCCAGGGCTAATTCACCCCTCCACTTT; v_gene: TRBV3-1/TRBV3-2; abundance: once; j_gene: TRBJ1-6; d_gene: -
CDR3aa: CASSRTSGAANTGELFF; CDR3nt: TGCGCCAGCAGTCGGACTAGCGGGGCTGCGAACACCGGGGAGCTGTTTTTT; v_gene: TRBV5-1; abundance: -; j_gene: TRBJ2-2; d_gene: TRBD2
CDR3aa: CASSLEQTGELFF; CDR3nt: TGTGCCAGCAGCTTAGAGCAGACCGGGGAGCTGTTTTTT; v_gene: TRBV11-3; abundance: -; j_gene: TRBJ2-2; d_gene: -
CDR3aa: CASSEALVEAFF; CDR3nt: TGTGCCAGCAGTGAAGCGCTAGTTGAAGCTTTCTTT; v_gene: TRBV2; abundance: few; j_gene: TRBJ1-1; d_gene: -
CDR3aa: CASSPNRGLAFDNEQFF; CDR3nt: TGTGCCAGCAGCCCTAACAGGGGACTAGCGTTCGACAATGAGCAGTTCTTC; v_gene: TRBV9; abundance: -; j_gene: TRBJ2-1; d_gene: TRBD2